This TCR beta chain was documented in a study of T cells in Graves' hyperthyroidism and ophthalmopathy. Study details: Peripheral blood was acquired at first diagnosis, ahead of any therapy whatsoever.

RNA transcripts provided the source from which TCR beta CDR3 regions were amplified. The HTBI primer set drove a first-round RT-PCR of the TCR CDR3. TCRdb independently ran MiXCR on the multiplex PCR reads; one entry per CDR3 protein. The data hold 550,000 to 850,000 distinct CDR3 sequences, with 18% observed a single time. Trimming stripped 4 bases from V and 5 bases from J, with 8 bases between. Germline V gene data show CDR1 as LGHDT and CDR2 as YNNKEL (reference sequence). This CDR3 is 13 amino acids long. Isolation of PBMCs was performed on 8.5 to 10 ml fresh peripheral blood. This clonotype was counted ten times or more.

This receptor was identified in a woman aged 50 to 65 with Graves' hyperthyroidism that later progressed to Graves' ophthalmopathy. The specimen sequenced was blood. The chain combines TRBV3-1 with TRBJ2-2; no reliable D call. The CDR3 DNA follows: TGTGCCAGCAGCCGTATTAAGACCGGGGAGCTGTTTTTT. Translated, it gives CASSRIKTGELFF.